The source of this T cell receptor beta chain is a study of T-cell reconstitution after alpha-beta-depleted transplantation in children. The study's findings and limits: At the one-year point after transplant, T-cell counts and TCRbeta diversity were found to come mostly from T cells that had been newly produced.

This clonotype was observed many times. Its matching antigen is unknown. The library targeted TCRbeta and was prepared with unique molecular identifiers. TCRdb recomputed calls from the PCR reads with MiXCR, one row per CDR3 protein. The data contain 550,000 to 600,000 distinct CDR3 sequences, more than 20% of them singletons. Trimming cost V 0 bases and J 5 bases, with 10 bases left between them. Looked up from germline, CDR1 is SGHRS and CDR2 is YFSETQ. The CDR3 consists of 14 residues. The TCR was taken from a boy under two years old who had a stem cell transplant for acute myeloid leukemia, so the T cells may come from the graft donor. The material sequenced was PBMCs, mostly from graft donor cells, taken 360 days after TCRalphabeta/CD19-depleted stem cell transplant. The chain recombines TRBV5-1 with TRBJ2-3; no reliable D call. The CDR3 bases are TGCGCCAGCAGCTTGGGGGGTCCGCAAGATACGCAGTATTTT. Its translation: CASSLGGPQDTQYF. Based on the CDR3 plus reference TRBV5-1 and TRBJ2-3, the full variable domain is KAGVTQTPRYLIKTRGQQVTLSCSPISGHRSVSWYQQTPGQGLQFLFEYFSETQRNKGNFPGRFSGRQFSNSRSEMNVSTLELGDSALYLCASSLGGPQDTQYFGPGTRLTVL.